This T cell receptor beta chain was sequenced during a study of T cell responses to AZD1222 COVID-19 vaccine. Across the study: Second doses that came at about 4 or about 12 weeks were put together. Study observations and caveats: Only five or six individuals given AZD1222 were seropositive at baseline. No day 14 peak samples; only post-peak repertoires were characterized.

Per germline, CDR1 MDHEN and CDR2 SYDVKM. The length of the CDR3 is 12 residues. The V end lost 3 bases, the J end lost 7 bases, and 9 bases lay between the germline ends. This table comes from immunoSEQ multiplex PCR, and its TCRdb copy is limited to in-frame clones, with some not included. The repertoire consists of 93,000 or so clones, with roughly 89% occurring once and the leading ten covering 35% to 50%. This clone was seen just once. Its cognate antigen is unknown. The sequencing used peripheral blood, collected on day 0 of AZD1222 vaccination. This clonotype was obtained from an adult in good health. V usage is TRBV28 and J usage is TRBJ1-2; D possibly corresponds to TRBD1 (5 bases). CDR3 bases: TGTGCCAGCAGTTTCCTTCAGGGTGGCTACACCTTC. It encodes CASSFLQGGYTF.